The source of this T cell receptor (beta chain) is a study of shared clonotypes between healthy human individuals. Points on this clone: Its antigen is unknown.

General study results and limits: In having few donors, the study represented limited genetic and exposure-history diversity. Researchers found naive subsets generally carried larger estimated richness than memory subsets. The naive CD4 repertoires of a few donors were compared, and roughly 5% of clonotypes were shared.

Germline assignment: CDR1 SGDLS and CDR2 YYNGEE. V shed 3 bases and J shed 3 bases, with 11 bases lying between them. CDR3 size: 14 residues. Original handling: Filtering differed because ImmunoSEQ produced junction-only sequences that carried no quality scores. Profiled with immunoSEQ multiplex PCR; TCRdb holds only in-frame clones, not every one. Clone size and the V and J calls come from that table; the DNA yielded D and trimming. The table has 2 million to 3 million clones, under 95% seen once. Sequences were obtained from naive CD4+ T cells from PBMCs. The sample's subset: CD45RA+ positively selected. V usage is TRBV9 and J usage is TRBJ2-3, with a weak D call TRBD2 (5 bases). This receptor was taken from a young man in good health. Some clones in this sample may be carry-over from other donors' samples. Written as DNA, the CDR3 is TGTGCCAGCAGCGGCGAACTAGGGACAGATACGCAGTATTTT. It translates to CASSGELGTDTQYF.